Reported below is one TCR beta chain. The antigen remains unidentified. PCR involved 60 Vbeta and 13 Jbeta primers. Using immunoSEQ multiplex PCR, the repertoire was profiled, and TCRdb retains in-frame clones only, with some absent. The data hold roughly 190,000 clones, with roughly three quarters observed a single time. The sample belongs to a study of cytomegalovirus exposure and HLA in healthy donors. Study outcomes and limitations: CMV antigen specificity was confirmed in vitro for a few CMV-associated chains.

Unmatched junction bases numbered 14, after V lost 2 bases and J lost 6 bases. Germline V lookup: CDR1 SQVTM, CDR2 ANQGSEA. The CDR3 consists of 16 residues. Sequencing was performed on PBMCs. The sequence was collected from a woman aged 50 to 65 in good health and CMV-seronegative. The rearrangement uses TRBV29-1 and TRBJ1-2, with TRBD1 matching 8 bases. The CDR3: CSVELQRPTGEDGYTF. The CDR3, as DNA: TGCAGCGTTGAACTTCAGCGCCCGACAGGGGAGGATGGCTACACCTTC. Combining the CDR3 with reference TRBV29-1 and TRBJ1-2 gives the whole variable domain SAVISQKPSRDICQRGTSLTIQCQVDSQVTMMFWYRQQPGQSLTLIATANQGSEATYESGFVIDKFPISRPNLTFSTLTVSNMSPEDSSIYLCSVELQRPTGEDGYTFGSGTRLTVV.